Presented here are 27 T cell receptor beta chains from one specimen sequenced in a study of cytomegalovirus exposure and HLA in healthy donors. Use of 60 Vbeta and 13 Jbeta primers characterized the PCR. Only in-frame clones appear in the TCRdb table, and some are missing; sequencing was by immunoSEQ multiplex PCR. The listing records over 60,000 clones. Sequenced: PBMCs. All receptors derive from a female donor in good health and CMV-seropositive.

The chain recombines TRBV7-6 with TRBJ2-5; 9 bases map to TRBD1. Germline assignment: CDR1 SGHVS and CDR2 FNYEAQ. The CDR3 length is 14 residues. V lost 4 bases and J lost 4; bases outside the gene matches: 4. The chain's CDR3 is CASSSSTGGETQYF. As DNA, the CDR3 is TGTGCCAGCAGCTCCTCGACAGGGGGAGAGACCCAGTACTTC.

The chain combines TRBV29-1 with TRBJ2-2; 7 positions match TRBD1. V lost 4 bases, J lost 5 bases, and 7 bases stayed unmatched. CDR1 is SQVTM and CDR2 is ANQGSEA in the germline V gene. The CDR3 spans 14 residues. This chain's CDR3 is CSVGSGQLTGELFF. For the CDR3, the DNA is TGCAGCGTTGGTTCGGGACAGTTAACCGGGGAGCTGTTTTTT.

Of note for this clone: A read error may produce the germline difference seen at one junction end. This sequence joins TRBV7-7 and TRBJ2-5, with 9 bases matching TRBD2. Germline V CDR1 and CDR2: SSHAT, FNYEAQ (reference sequence). There are 15 residues in the CDR3. CDR3 protein: CASSRSGGYQETQYF. CDR3 nucleotide sequence: TGTGCTAGCAGTCGTAGCGGGGGCTACCAAGAGACCCAGTACTTC.

The CDR3 DNA reads as TGTGCCAGCAGTTCCCGGGACAGCTACGAGCAGTACTTC. Translated, it gives CASSSRDSYEQYF. The chain carries TRBV27 and TRBJ2-7; 7 bases line up with TRBD1. Germline V gives CDR1 MNHEY, CDR2 SMNVEV (reference sequence). V gave up 4 bases and J gave up 3 bases; unmatched junction bases: 3. The CDR3 consists of 13 residues.

The chain links TRBV28 to TRBJ2-7; 7 nucleotides line up with TRBD1. J gave up 7 bases and V 4 bases, and 13 bases lay outside the gene matches. This CDR3 has 15 amino acids. Germline-derived CDR1 and CDR2 are MDHEN and SYDVKM. The chain's CDR3 is CASSSAGTAGSEQYF. The CDR3 DNA follows: TGTGCCAGCAGTTCAGCCGGGACAGCCGGGTCGGAGCAGTACTTC.

The CDR3 sequence: CASSPSGRVGEQYF. For the CDR3, the DNA is TGTGCCAGCAGTCCTAGCGGGAGGGTGGGGGAGCAGTACTTC. V usage is TRBV6-5 and J usage is TRBJ2-7; 12 bases align to TRBD2. J was trimmed by 7 bases and V by 5 bases; bases with no gene match: 6. Germline-derived CDR1 and CDR2 are MNHEY and SVGAGI. The CDR3 loop spans 14 amino acids.

In DNA form, the CDR3 reads TGTGCCAGCAGCCAAGGGACTAGCGGGATTGGGCAGTTCTTC. Its protein is CASSQGTSGIGQFF. This chain uses TRBV9 with TRBJ2-1, with 13 bases fitting TRBD2. CDR3 size: 14 residues. With 4 bases clipped from V and 12 bases from J, the junction kept 7 bases outside the gene matches. Looked up from germline, CDR1 is SGDLS and CDR2 is YYNGEE.

V and J are TRBV28 and TRBJ2-2; 7 nucleotides match TRBD1. The germline CDR1 and CDR2 sequences are MDHEN and SYDVKM. The CDR3 sequence is 18 residues long. Trimming cost V 5 bases and J 7 bases; bases outside gene matches: 19. This chain's CDR3 is CASSLPGVRDSGVGELFF. The CDR3 bases are TGTGCCAGCAGTCTCCCCGGGGTCCGGGACAGTGGTGTCGGGGAGCTGTTTTTT.

The chain employs TRBV28 and TRBJ2-1, with TRBD2 matching 10 bases. The V gene's germline CDR1 is MDHEN and CDR2 SYDVKM. V lost 2 bases and J lost 3; bases outside the gene matches: 7. The CDR3 is 17 residues long. The CDR3 region has the DNA TGTGCCAGCAGTTTAACCCTAATAGCGGGAGGCTACAATGAGCAGTTCTTC. Translation: CASSLTLIAGGYNEQFF.

The chain joins TRBV6-5 to TRBJ2-7; 7 positions agree with TRBD1. V lost 2 bases, J lost 0 bases, and 4 bases stayed unmatched. This CDR3 region has 15 residues. CDR1 is MNHEY and CDR2 is SVGAGI in the germline V gene. CDR3 bases: TGTGCCAGCAGTTACGCCCGGGACAGCTCCTACGAGCAGTACTTC. This encodes CASSYARDSSYEQYF.

The gene calls are TRBV2 and TRBJ1-2, with D maybe TRBD1 (5 bases). Germline V gives CDR1 SNHLY, CDR2 FYNNEI. V lost 9 bases, J lost 8 bases, and 19 bases lay in between. CDR3 length: 13 amino acids. Here the CDR3 DNA reads TGTGCCAGGGGGCCTAGGGGTAAGAGCGGCTACACCTTC. Protein product: CARGPRGKSGYTF.

The chain combines TRBV15 with TRBJ2-4, with D possibly being TRBD1 (5 bases). The CDR3 extends over 17 amino acids. Germline V gene sequence: CDR1 LNHNV, CDR2 YYDKDF (reference sequence). V was clipped by 0 bases and J by 0 bases, with 12 bases between them. The CDR3 is CATSRDPGLGAKNIQYF. The CDR3 DNA reads TGTGCCACCAGCAGAGATCCAGGGTTAGGAGCCAAAAACATTCAGTACTTC.

V gene TRBV19 combines with J gene TRBJ1-2; the match to TRBD1 covers 8 bases. Germline V CDR1 and CDR2: LNHDA, SQIVND (reference sequence). CDR3 length: 14 residues. The J segment lost 5 bases and the V segment lost 4 bases, leaving 6 bases of the junction unmatched. CDR3 in DNA: TGTGCCAGTAGTAAGCCGGGACAGGCTTATGGCTACACCTTC. Translated, it gives CASSKPGQAYGYTF.

The gene calls are TRBV27 and TRBJ1-1; a weak D match, TRBD1 (6 bases). Germline assignment: CDR1 MNHEY and CDR2 SMNVEV (reference sequence). Trimming stripped 5 bases from V and 0 bases from J, with 13 bases between. This CDR3 region has 15 residues. CDR3 DNA: TGTGCCAGCAGTGCAAACAGGGCTTTGAACACTGAAGCTTTCTTT. Its translation: CASSANRALNTEAFF.

The chain carries TRBV5-6 and TRBJ1-1; D not certain. Between the trimmed V and J ends, which lost 2 bases and 1 base, there was a span of 6 bases. Germline CDR1 SGHDT, CDR2 YYEEEE. The CDR3 loop spans 13 amino acids. The DNA of the CDR3 is TGTGCCAGCAGCTTCGGAGGGAACACTGAAGCTTTCTTT. It translates to CASSFGGNTEAFF.

V usage is TRBV10-3 and J usage is TRBJ1-5, with 7 bases identical to TRBD1. This CDR3 spans 12 amino acids. V lost 8 bases to trimming and J lost 5 bases; unmatched junction nucleotides: 3. Germline-derived CDR1 and CDR2 are ENHRY and SYGVKD. CDR3 nucleotides: TGTGCCATCGGACAGGACTATCAGCCCCAGCATTTT. It yields the protein CAIGQDYQPQHF.

This chain joins TRBV7-2 and TRBJ2-1; perhaps TRBD2 as D (6 bases). V lost 6 bases and J lost 6, with 9 bases in between. The CDR3 totals 12 residues. The germline V gene has CDR1 SGHTA and CDR2 FQGNSA. The CDR3 DNA is TGTGCCAGCAGTCTAGCGAGCAATGAGCAGTTCTTC. This sequence encodes CASSLASNEQFF.

V and J are TRBV6-5 and TRBJ2-7; 8 bases match TRBD1. Germline V gene data show CDR1 as MNHEY and CDR2 as SVGAGI. This CDR3 has 14 amino acids. Unmatched junction bases numbered 5, after V lost 5 bases and J lost 2 bases. The CDR3 coding sequence is TGTGCCAGCAGTGTACGGACAGGGACCTACGAGCAGTACTTC. It specifies CASSVRTGTYEQYF.

The chain employs TRBV7-9 and TRBJ2-3; D gene uncertain. V was shortened by 5 bases and J by 8 bases, with 14 bases between the two germline ends. CDR3 size: 13 residues. Looked up from germline, CDR1 is SEHNR and CDR2 is FQNEAQ (reference sequence). In DNA form, the CDR3 reads TGTGCCAGCAGCCCAAACGATGTCGGTACGCAGTATTTT. Translating gives CASSPNDVGTQYF.

This chain links TRBV7-2 with TRBJ1-3; 8 positions match TRBD1. Germline CDR1 and CDR2: SGHTA and FQGNSA. Trimming at V came to 3 bases and at J to 0 bases, leaving 10 bases not matched to a gene. The CDR3 consists of 18 residues. Written as DNA, the CDR3 is TGTGCCAGCAGCTTGACAGGGGACCCCTTTATCTCTGGAAACACCATATATTTT. It encodes CASSLTGDPFISGNTIYF.

The chain links TRBV6-5 to TRBJ2-7; D not certain. The V and J ends lost 0 bases and 0 bases respectively, with 12 bases between them. Germline V CDR1 and CDR2: MNHEY, SVGAGI. The CDR3 is 16 amino acids. CDR3 coding DNA: TGTGCCAGCAGTTACTCCCCCAACAGCCTCTCCTACGAGCAGTACTTC. This sequence encodes CASSYSPNSLSYEQYF.

The chain employs TRBV27 and TRBJ1-1; TRBD1 aligns across 9 bases. Unmatched junction bases numbered 6, after V lost 5 bases and J lost 2 bases. From germline, CDR1 is MNHEY and CDR2 SMNVEV (reference sequence). The CDR3 consists of 15 residues. The CDR3 is CASSINRGRNTEAFF. The CDR3 DNA sequence: TGTGCCAGCAGTATCAACAGGGGGCGAAACACTGAAGCTTTCTTT.

V usage is TRBV6-5 and J usage is TRBJ1-1; TRBD1 matches at 8 bases. Looked up from germline, CDR1 is MNHEY and CDR2 is SVGAGI. CDR3 length: 15 amino acids. V lost 3 bases to trimming and J lost 1 base; unmatched junction nucleotides: 4. The CDR3 DNA reads as TGTGCCAGCAGTTATCTTGACAGGGGGAACACTGAAGCTTTCTTT. It is translated as CASSYLDRGNTEAFF.

The chain employs TRBV13 and TRBJ1-2; D gene unclear. The CDR3 length is 12 residues. Trimming cost V 5 bases and J 8 bases, with 12 bases left between them. The germline gives CDR1 PRHDT, CDR2 FYEKMQ (reference sequence). The CDR3: CASSELNSGYTF. Written as DNA, the CDR3 is TGTGCCAGCAGCGAGCTTAATTCCGGCTACACCTTC.

The chain recombines TRBV29-1 with TRBJ2-1; D possibly corresponds to TRBD2 (6 bases). Germline V lookup: CDR1 SQVTM, CDR2 ANQGSEA. This CDR3 has 14 amino acids. Trimming cost V 3 bases and J 2 bases, with 11 bases left between them. The CDR3 loop is CSVEGGVTYNEQFF. CDR3 DNA sequence: TGCAGCGTTGAGGGGGGAGTCACCTACAATGAGCAGTTCTTC.

The J gene is TRBJ1-1, the V gene TRBV7-9; no firm D call. Looked up from germline, CDR1 is SEHNR and CDR2 is FQNEAQ (reference sequence). V shed 1 base and J shed 1 base, with 7 bases lying between them. The CDR3 loop spans 14 amino acids. As DNA, the CDR3 is TGTGCCAGCAGCTTAGGAGCCGCGAACACTGAAGCTTTCTTT. Translation gives CASSLGAANTEAFF.

Note on this clone: Other nucleotide sequences from this sample produce the same CDR3. This chain connects TRBV11-3 to TRBJ2-3; TRBD2 matches 9 bases. V trimming: 1 base; J trimming: 1 base; junction bases outside the gene matches: 0. Germline values: CDR1 SGHNT, CDR2 YENEEA. The CDR3 spans 15 residues. The CDR3, as DNA: TGTGCCAGCAGCTTAGGCGGGGGGGGCACAGATACGCAGTATTTT. It is translated as CASSLGGGGTDTQYF.